The 6 T cell receptor beta chains below were found in one sample sequenced in a study of cytomegalovirus exposure and HLA in healthy donors. Primers: 60 Vbeta forward and 13 Jbeta reverse. The data were produced by immunoSEQ multiplex PCR, yet TCRdb's version contains in-frame clones alone and is incomplete. The sample lists about 82,000 clones, approximately 81% occurring once. Sequencing was performed on PBMCs. All receptors derive from a woman between 45 and 60 years old in good health and CMV-seropositive.

This sequence joins TRBV10-2 and TRBJ1-5; 7 nucleotides align to TRBD1. J lost 3 bases, V lost 7 bases, and 3 bases had no gene match. Germline V CDR1 and CDR2: WSHSY, SAAADI. The CDR3 totals 13 residues. CDR3 protein: CASKTGYNQPQHF. In nucleotides, the CDR3 is TGCGCCAGCAAGACAGGGTACAATCAGCCCCAGCATTTT.

J is TRBJ2-3 and V is TRBV9, with 11 bases that match TRBD2. The ends lost 4 bases at V and 2 bases at J; junction bases unmatched: 6. In germline, CDR1 is SGDLS, CDR2 YYNGEE. This CDR3 region has 16 residues. CDR3 DNA sequence: TGTGCCAGCAGCACTAGCGGGAGACGGGCCACAGATACGCAGTATTTT. This codes for CASSTSGRRATDTQYF.

This clone appeared many times. This rearrangement joins TRBV19 to TRBJ2-7; D is perhaps TRBD1 (5 bases). V shed 3 bases and J shed 2 bases, with 11 bases lying between them. The germline CDR1 and CDR2 sequences are LNHDA and SQIVND (reference sequence). The CDR3 is 14 amino acids. CDR3: CASSIAQTAYEQYF. CDR3 bases: TGTGCCAGTAGTATTGCTCAGACAGCCTACGAGCAGTACTTC.

This sequence joins TRBV4-1 and TRBJ2-7; TRBD2 aligns across 9 bases. Germline CDR1 and CDR2: MGHRA and YSYEKL. CDR3 length: 15 residues. The ends lost 1 base at V and 2 bases at J; junction bases unmatched: 3. Here the CDR3 reads CASSQGAGGTYEQYF. The CDR3 DNA is TGCGCCAGCAGCCAAGGGGCGGGAGGGACCTACGAGCAGTACTTC.

The chain is built from TRBV10-3 and TRBJ2-1, with D unclear. The CDR3 is made up of 12 amino acids. V dropped 3 bases and J dropped 6 bases, with 6 bases sitting between them. Germline CDR1 and CDR2: ENHRY and SYGVKD. CDR3 region: CAISDYPNEQFF. In nucleotides, the CDR3 is TGTGCCATCAGTGATTATCCCAATGAGCAGTTCTTC.

The V gene is TRBV7-8, the J gene TRBJ2-7; D gene ambiguous. CDR3 length equals 12 residues. V was pared by 1 base and J by 3 bases, with 4 bases between. CDR1 and CDR2 (germline): SGHVS, FQNEAQ. The CDR3 DNA reads as TGTGCCAGCAGCTTAGTCAGCTACGAGCAGTACTTC. Protein: CASSLVSYEQYF.